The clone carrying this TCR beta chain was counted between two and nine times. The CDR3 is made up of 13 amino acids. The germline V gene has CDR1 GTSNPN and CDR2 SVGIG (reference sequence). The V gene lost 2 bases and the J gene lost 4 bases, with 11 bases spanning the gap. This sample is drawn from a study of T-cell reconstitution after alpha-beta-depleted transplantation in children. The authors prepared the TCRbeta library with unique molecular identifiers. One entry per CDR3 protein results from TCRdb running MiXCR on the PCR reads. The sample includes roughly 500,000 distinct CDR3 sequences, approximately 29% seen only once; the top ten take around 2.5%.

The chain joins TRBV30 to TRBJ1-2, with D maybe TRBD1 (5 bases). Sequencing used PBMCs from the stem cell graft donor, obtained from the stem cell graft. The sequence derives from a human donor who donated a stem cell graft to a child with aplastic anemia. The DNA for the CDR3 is TGTGCCTGGAGTCCCGGGGCAGGCTATGGCTACACCTTC. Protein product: CAWSPGAGYGYTF.